The 18 T cell receptor beta chains below were found in one sample sequenced in a study of Ad26.COV2.S vaccination and SARS-CoV-2 variants. Method: immunoSEQ multiplex PCR; TCRdb's copy keeps in-frame clones and lacks some. Here the sample spans roughly 350,000 clones, around 86% being singletons. Indicated treatment: about 20 received Ad26.COV2.S at low or high dose, single or two shots; several received placebo; per-sample allocation not given. The investigators took samples on day 63 after the first vaccine or placebo injection. Sequences were derived from peripheral blood, sampled in a trial of Ad26.COV2.S vaccine versus placebo. Receptors were obtained from a person between 18 and 65 years old who received the Ad26.COV2.S COVID-19 vaccine or a placebo.

This sequence joins TRBV5-4 and TRBJ2-5; D gene uncertain. Germline V gene lookup returns CDR1 SGHNT and CDR2 YYREEE (reference sequence). V shed 2 bases and J shed 4 bases, with 3 bases lying between them. The CDR3 extends over 11 amino acids. The CDR3 DNA reads as TGTGCCAGCAGCTTTGGAGAGACCCAGTACTTC. As protein: CASSFGETQYF.

In this sample, this clone turned up a few times. The gene calls are TRBV7-9 and TRBJ1-2; D not certain. Germline CDR1 SEHNR, CDR2 FQNEAQ (reference sequence). This CDR3 contains 13 residues. Trimming left V 3 bases short and J 0 bases short, with 5 bases between. CDR3 nucleotide sequence: TGTGCCAGCAGCTTCGACACTAACTATGGCTACACCTTC. It codes for CASSFDTNYGYTF.

The chain employs TRBV4-2 and TRBJ2-2; D not certain. Germline loops: CDR1 LGHNA, CDR2 YNFKEQ. Deletions cut 1 base from V and 6 bases from J, with 12 bases between. This CDR3 contains 15 residues. Written as DNA, the CDR3 is TGTGCCAGCAGCCAAGGTTCGGGCTCCGCCGGGGAGCTGTTTTTT. Its protein is CASSQGSGSAGELFF.

V usage is TRBV30 and J usage is TRBJ2-6; the D is unclear. The CDR3 has 16 amino acids. Trimming took 2 bases from V and 4 from J, leaving 15 bases between them. CDR1 is GTSNPN, CDR2 SVGIG, per germline (reference sequence). CDR3: CAWSPFRPLGANVLTF. Written as DNA, the CDR3 is TGTGCCTGGAGTCCCTTCCGGCCCTTAGGGGCCAACGTCCTGACTTTC.

V and J are TRBV7-3 and TRBJ1-1; D is perhaps TRBD1 (5 bases). This CDR3 comprises 16 residues. Germline CDR1 and CDR2: SGHTA and FQGTGA. V was trimmed by 0 bases and J by 1 base, leaving 12 bases between them. The DNA of the CDR3 is TGTGCCAGCAGCTTAACTGGTCGGGGGTGGAACACTGAAGCTTTCTTT. Translated: CASSLTGRGWNTEAFF. The full variable domain, rest sourced from reference TRBV7-3 and TRBJ1-1, is GAGVSQTPSNKVTEKGKYVELRCDPISGHTALYWYRQSLGQGPEFLIYFQGTGAADDSGLPNDRFFAVRPEGSVSTLKIQRTERGDSAVYLCASSLTGRGWNTEAFFGQGTRLTVV.

The chain carries TRBV27 and TRBJ2-1; the match to TRBD2 covers 7 bases. Trimming took 2 bases from V and 3 from J; bases not matched to a gene: 4. CDR1 and CDR2 from the germline V gene are MNHEY and SMNVEV (reference sequence). This CDR3 region has 15 residues. CDR3 DNA sequence: TGTGCCAGCAGTTTAGGGCTAGCGGACTACAATGAGCAGTTCTTC. Translated: CASSLGLADYNEQFF.

V and J are TRBV19 and TRBJ1-1; D is unclear. CDR3 size: 13 residues. Germline-derived CDR1 and CDR2 are LNHDA and SQIVND (reference sequence). Trimming took 3 bases from V and 5 from J, leaving 10 bases between them. Written as DNA, the CDR3 is TGTGCCAGTAGTATCTCCGCAAGGACTGAAGCTTTCTTT. As protein: CASSISARTEAFF.

The chain has TRBV6-1 and TRBJ1-1, with D unresolved. V was pared by 0 bases and J by 8 bases, with 10 bases between. The CDR3 spans 13 residues. CDR1 and CDR2 from the germline V gene are MNHNS and SASEGT. CDR3 loop: CASSEALVSEAFF. CDR3 coding DNA: TGTGCCAGCAGTGAAGCGTTGGTCTCCGAAGCTTTCTTT.

The J gene is TRBJ2-7, the V gene TRBV5-8; D is ambiguous. The CDR3 is made up of 13 amino acids. Germline V gene sequence: CDR1 SGHTS, CDR2 YDEGEE. Trimming pared 0 bases from V and 4 bases from J, leaving 8 bases between. CDR3 sequence: CASSLELFYEQYF. CDR3 nucleotides: TGTGCCAGCAGCTTGGAGCTGTTTTACGAGCAGTACTTC.

The genes are TRBV18 and TRBJ2-5; D perhaps matches TRBD1 (6 bases). CDR3 length equals 16 residues. V lost 6 bases and J lost 1, with 18 bases in between. In germline, CDR1 is KGHSH, CDR2 LQKENI. Written as DNA, the CDR3 is TGTGCCAGCTCCATATCGATGGGGGCTATCCAAGAGACCCAGTACTTC. As protein: CASSISMGAIQETQYF.

J is TRBJ1-4 and V is TRBV14, with D unclear. This CDR3 has 18 amino acids. V gave up 1 base and J gave up 5 bases, with 20 bases separating them. CDR1 and CDR2 (germline): SGHDN, FVKESK. CDR3 in amino acids: CASSQGGGWNVWNEKLFF. In nucleotides, the CDR3 is TGTGCCAGCAGCCAAGGTGGAGGGTGGAACGTTTGGAATGAAAAACTGTTTTTT.

The genes are TRBV27 and TRBJ2-1; D is undetermined. V lost 2 bases and J 6 bases, leaving 14 bases between the germline ends. Germline V gene sequence: CDR1 MNHEY, CDR2 SMNVEV (reference sequence). This CDR3 spans 15 amino acids. CDR3 DNA: TGTGCCAGCAGTTTAGTGGCCACTCGGAGCAATGAGCAGTTCTTC. Translation: CASSLVATRSNEQFF.

V is TRBV9 and J is TRBJ1-1; D remains unclear. CDR3 length: 13 residues. The germline gives CDR1 SGDLS, CDR2 YYNGEE. Trimming pared 0 bases from V and 8 bases from J, leaving 11 bases between. The CDR3 loop reads CASSVGPVNEAFF. CDR3 DNA: TGTGCCAGCAGCGTAGGTCCAGTCAACGAAGCTTTCTTT.

The CDR3 reads CACDRVASPLHF. CDR3 bases: TGTGCCTGTGACAGGGTGGCTTCACCCCTCCACTTT. The V call is TRBV30, the J call TRBJ1-6; the match to TRBD1 covers 7 bases. The germline CDR1 and CDR2 sequences are GTSNPN and SVGIG (reference sequence). J gave up 9 bases and V 6 bases, and 5 bases lay outside the gene matches. There are 12 residues in the CDR3.

In DNA, the CDR3 is TGTGCCAGCAGCTTAGGCCCCAAACCCTACGAGCAGTACTTC. It specifies CASSLGPKPYEQYF. The chain recombines TRBV7-3 with TRBJ2-7, with no clear D. The CDR3 is made up of 14 amino acids. V was shortened by 2 bases and J by 2 bases, with 10 bases between the two germline ends. Per germline, CDR1 SGHTA and CDR2 FQGTGA.

The DNA of the CDR3 is TGTGCCAGCAGTCCGGACGGCTCTGGAAACACCATATATTTT. It yields the protein CASSPDGSGNTIYF. The V gene is TRBV6-5, the J gene TRBJ1-3; D is uncertain. V was pared by 5 bases and J by 0 bases, with 8 bases between. This CDR3 spans 14 amino acids. Per the germline V gene, CDR1 is MNHEY and CDR2 is SVGAGI.

This chain uses TRBV19 with TRBJ1-1; D gene unclear. CDR1 LNHDA and CDR2 SQIVND come from the germline V gene (reference sequence). The CDR3 runs to 14 residues. The V gene lost 5 bases and the J gene lost 0 bases, with 10 bases spanning the gap. For the CDR3, the DNA is TGTGCCAGTAGTTCCAGTGCCATGAACACTGAAGCTTTCTTT. This codes for CASSSSAMNTEAFF.

This chain joins TRBV4-1 and TRBJ2-7; no definite D call. CDR1 MGHRA and CDR2 YSYEKL come from the germline V gene. Trimming took off 1 base at V and 3 bases at J, with 10 bases between the two ends. This CDR3 spans 14 amino acids. The CDR3 nucleotides are TGCGCCAGCAGCCAAGTCGGTCAGGACTACGAGCAGTACTTC. This codes for CASSQVGQDYEQYF.